These 18 T cell receptor beta chains came from one sample sequenced in a study of blood T cells in healthy people across ages (dated by TCRdb to the mid-2010s). Library prep was done by 5' RACE. The reads were generated on an Illumina HiSeq 2500. A second PCR of about 6 to 11 cycles was run with a J-beta primer mix and a sample-barcoded 5' primer. The public reads were quality trimmed at Q25 with fastp and then assembled into clones with MiXCR by TCRdb, keeping productive beta chains. A single entry per CDR3 protein holds the most common genes and DNA from its merged rows. The sample table lists about 620,000 distinct CDR3 sequences, more than 20% of them with a count of one. Jointly, the top ten make up approximately 3.7% of the sample. Sequenced: blood. The receptors shown here come from a man in his 70s in good health.

This sequence joins TRBV11-3 and TRBJ2-5; D unclear. The CDR3 spans 13 residues. The V and J ends lost 5 bases and 1 base respectively, with 8 bases between them. Per the germline V gene, CDR1 is SGHNT and CDR2 is YENEEA. In DNA form, the CDR3 reads TGTGCCAGCAGCGGGTCCCCCCAAGAGACCCAGTACTTC. This sequence encodes CASSGSPQETQYF. The full variable domain, with the rest looked up from reference TRBV11-3 and TRBJ2-5, is EAGVVQSPRYKIIEKKQPVAFWCNPISGHNTLYWYLQNLGQGPELLIRYENEEAVDDSQLPKDRFSAERLKGVDSTLKIQPAELGDSAVYLCASSGSPQETQYFGPGTRLLVL.

The CDR3 DNA reads TGCGCCAGCAGCTTGGGCTCGGGACTAGCCCCTTGGGATGAGCAGTTCTTC. It codes for CASSLGSGLAPWDEQFF. The chain carries TRBV5-1 and TRBJ2-5; 9 bases are a match to TRBD2. The J call may not be correct, given that the DNA end is closer to TRBJ2-1. From germline, CDR1 is SGHRS and CDR2 YFSETQ. The CDR3 is 17 amino acids.

The V call is TRBV7-9, the J call TRBJ2-7; D unresolved. Trimming shortened V by 3 bases and J by 0 bases, and 12 bases separated the two germline ends. The CDR3 runs to 15 residues. The germline CDR1 and CDR2 sequences are SEHNR and FQNEAQ (reference sequence). DNA for the CDR3: TGTGCCAGCAGCTTGTCAGAAGAGAACTCCTACGAGCAGTACTTC. Translating gives CASSLSEENSYEQYF.

This clonotype turned up a few times. V gene TRBV27 combines with J gene TRBJ2-7; D gene unclear. In germline, CDR1 is MNHEY, CDR2 SMNVEV (reference sequence). Trimming cost V 6 bases and J 6 bases, with 12 bases left between them. The CDR3 extends over 12 amino acids. The CDR3: CASSQLFGEQYF. The CDR3 nucleotides read TGTGCCAGCAGCCAATTGTTCGGCGAGCAGTACTTC.

This clonotype showed up just a few times. The rearrangement joins TRBV28 to TRBJ1-4; D possibly corresponds to TRBD1 (5 bases). There are 15 residues in the CDR3. Germline CDR1 and CDR2: MDHEN and SYDVKM. The V end was cut by 7 bases, the J end by 4 bases, with 16 bases between. CDR3 in amino acids: CASTLRRGFNEKLFF. CDR3 DNA sequence: TGTGCCAGCACCCTGCGGAGGGGTTTTAATGAAAAACTGTTTTTT.

The gene calls are TRBV10-3 and TRBJ2-7, with a possible D match to TRBD2 (5 bases). V lost 8 bases, J lost 0 bases, and 17 bases lay in between. The CDR3 loop spans 15 amino acids. Germline V lookup: CDR1 ENHRY, CDR2 SYGVKD. For the CDR3, the DNA is TGTGCCATCGGCCCCCGGCGGGCCAGCTCCTACGAGCAGTACTTC. Translated: CAIGPRRASSYEQYF.

This clonotype turned up a few times. This chain uses TRBV20-1 with TRBJ2-1, with 13 bases that match TRBD2. This CDR3 is built from 15 residues. Germline V CDR1 and CDR2: DFQATT, SNEGSKA (reference sequence). V was clipped by 2 bases and J by 5 bases; unmatched bases: 3. CDR3 coding DNA: TGCAGTGCTAGATCCGGGACTAGCGGGGACAATGAGCAGTTCTTC. Encoded protein: CSARSGTSGDNEQFF.

J is TRBJ2-5 and V is TRBV20-1, with TRBD2 as a possible D gene (6 bases). Germline values: CDR1 DFQATT, CDR2 SNEGSKA (reference sequence). The V and J ends lost 0 bases and 6 bases respectively, with 17 bases between them. The CDR3 length is 15 residues. The CDR3 nucleotides read TGCAGTGCTAGAGATCAGGTCGGGAGTGGGAAGACCCAGTACTTC. This sequence encodes CSARDQVGSGKTQYF.

This clonotype was detected a few times. This chain joins TRBV7-9 and TRBJ2-5; D gene unclear. This CDR3 comprises 15 residues. Germline V gives CDR1 SEHNR, CDR2 FQNEAQ (reference sequence). The germline V and J ends were trimmed by 1 base and 5 bases, with 14 bases remaining between them. CDR3 protein: CASSLVGSSRETQYF. DNA for the CDR3: TGTGCCAGCAGCTTAGTCGGCTCCTCCAGGGAGACCCAGTACTTC.

This clonotype was observed at least ten times. The V call is TRBV7-2, the J call TRBJ2-7, with 11 bases matching TRBD1. This CDR3 has 15 amino acids. Trimming took 2 bases from V and 3 from J; bases not matched to a gene: 3. Germline V gene sequence: CDR1 SGHTA, CDR2 FQGNSA. CDR3 nucleotides: TGTGCCAGCAGCTTAACCGGGACAGGGGGCTACGAGCAGTACTTC. It translates to CASSLTGTGGYEQYF.

The chain combines TRBV6-1 with TRBJ2-7; a possible D gene is TRBD2 (5 bases). The CDR3 is made up of 13 amino acids. Between the trimmed V and J ends, which lost 4 bases and 7 bases, there was a span of 14 bases. The V gene's germline CDR1 is MNHNS and CDR2 SASEGT. CDR3 nucleotides: TGTGCCAGCAGTGGGACCGTCCCGGGGGAGCAGTACTTC. As protein: CASSGTVPGEQYF.

The V gene is TRBV6-2 or TRBV6-3, the J gene TRBJ1-2; D gene uncertain. V was trimmed by 7 bases and J by 6 bases, leaving 15 bases between them. CDR1 MNHEY and CDR2 SVGEGT come from the germline V gene. The CDR3 runs 13 residues. CDR3 residues: CASTHWEHDGYTF. The CDR3 DNA follows: TGTGCCAGCACCCACTGGGAGCACGATGGCTACACCTTC.

The chain recombines TRBV20-1 with TRBJ2-3; D is perhaps TRBD2 (6 bases). The V and J ends lost 7 bases and 0 bases respectively, with 14 bases between them. Germline V gene data show CDR1 as DFQATT and CDR2 as SNEGSKA (reference sequence). The CDR3 is made up of 14 amino acids. CDR3 nucleotide sequence: TGCAGTGGGGACTCCTATTCTAGCACAGATACGCAGTATTTT. Translation gives CSGDSYSSTDTQYF.

The chain has TRBV4-1 and TRBJ1-4; the match to TRBD1 covers 10 bases. The germline gives CDR1 MGHRA, CDR2 YSYEKL. V lost 1 base to trimming and J lost 8 bases; unmatched junction nucleotides: 4. The CDR3 extends over 15 amino acids. The CDR3 is CASSQVTGGREKLFF. In nucleotides, the CDR3 is TGCGCCAGCAGCCAAGTGACAGGGGGCAGGGAAAAACTGTTTTTT.

The gene calls are TRBV6-5 and TRBJ2-5; D is possibly TRBD1 (6 bases). The last part of the DNA fits TRBJ2-7 better; the J call may be wrong. CDR1 is MNHEY, CDR2 SVGAGI, per germline. The CDR3 is 15 amino acids. The CDR3 DNA is TGTGCCAGCAGTTACGCCTTTGGGACAATCTACGAGCAGTACTTC. Its translation: CASSYAFGTIYEQYF.

The chain recombines TRBV3-1 with TRBJ2-1, with 9 positions matching TRBD2. The V gene's germline CDR1 is LGHDT and CDR2 YNNKEL (reference sequence). The CDR3 has 16 amino acids. V trimming: 1 base; J trimming: 7 bases; junction bases outside the gene matches: 8. The CDR3 spells CASSQVHSGSRNEQFF. CDR3 sequence (DNA): TGTGCCAGCAGCCAAGTTCATAGCGGGAGTAGGAATGAGCAGTTCTTC.

The chain has TRBV20-1 and TRBJ2-2; D unresolved. CDR1 DFQATT and CDR2 SNEGSKA come from the germline V gene (reference sequence). The CDR3 contains 8 residues. CDR3 nucleotide sequence: TGCCAACCCGGGGAGCTGTTTTTT. This gives the protein CQPGELFF.

This clonotype was seen at least ten times. The J gene is TRBJ2-1, the V gene TRBV20-1; TRBD2 agrees at 13 bases. V dropped 4 bases and J dropped 8; count of bases not matched to a gene: 11. CDR3 length: 16 residues. Per the germline V gene, CDR1 is DFQATT and CDR2 is SNEGSKA (reference sequence). The CDR3 region has the DNA TGCAGTGCTAAATGGACTAGCGGGAGTATAAGGGATGAGCAGTTCTTC. Protein product: CSAKWTSGSIRDEQFF.